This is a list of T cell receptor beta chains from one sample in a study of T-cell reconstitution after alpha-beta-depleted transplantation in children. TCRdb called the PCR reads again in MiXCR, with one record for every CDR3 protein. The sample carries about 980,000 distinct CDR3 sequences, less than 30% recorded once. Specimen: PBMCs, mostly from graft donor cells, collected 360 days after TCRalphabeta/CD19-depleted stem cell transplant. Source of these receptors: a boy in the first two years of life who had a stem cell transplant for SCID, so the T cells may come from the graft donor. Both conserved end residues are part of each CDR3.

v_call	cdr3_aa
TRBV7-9	CASSLGQGAGEQFF
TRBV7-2	CASSLAGGREAFF
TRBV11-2	CASSLLDRYTGELFF
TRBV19	CATSAGTRSYNEQFF
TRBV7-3	CASSPFRSDTQYF
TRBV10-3	CAISESGTGSYGYTF
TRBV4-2	CASSQEGFLGPGTDTQYF
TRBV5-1	CASSLGTTSKNIQYF
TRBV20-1	CSARGSTRPVYEQYF
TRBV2	CASSQDRGGTEAFF
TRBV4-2	CASSQGKGQGETQYF
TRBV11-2	CASSSGLSGANVLTF
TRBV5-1	CASSARAPFAAPLHF
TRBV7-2	CASSPELVIQETQYF
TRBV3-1	CASSPRSVGANTGELFF
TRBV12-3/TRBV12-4	CASTIRDQYYNEQFF
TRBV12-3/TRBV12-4	CASSYRQGSYEQYF
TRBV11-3	CASSQKRGASTDTQYF
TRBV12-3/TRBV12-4	CASSLTGPNEQYF
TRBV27	CASSSESSYNEQFF
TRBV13	CASDGSSGGNTGELFF
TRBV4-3	CASSQAKTSGGTDTQYF
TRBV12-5	CATEGGFGTEAFF
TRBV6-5	CASSYSTGAAFF
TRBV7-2	CASSLAFNTGELFF
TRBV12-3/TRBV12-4	CASTQGQVYNEQFF
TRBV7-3	CASSLKGGTDTQYF
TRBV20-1	CSALLHATSTDTQYF
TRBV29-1	CSVELAGGSWEQFF
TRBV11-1	CASSLTGPSAKNIQYF
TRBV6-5	CASTLDSRTDTQYF
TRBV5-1	CASSRTGSGQETQYF
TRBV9	CASSVKDSGELFF
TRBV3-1	CASSQGVVRGYNEQFF
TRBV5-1	CASSFGGGSVSGANVLTF
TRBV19	CASSIDWDRFDNEQFF
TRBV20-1	CSARDQRTSGGVSYEQYF
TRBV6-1	CASSARRRSPTSTDTQYF
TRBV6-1	CASSVVLYEQYF
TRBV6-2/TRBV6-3	CASRQLAGATDTQYF
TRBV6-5	CASSYSKGPYEQYF
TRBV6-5	CASSYIWGGTEAFF
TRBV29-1	CSAKDRDIGAFF
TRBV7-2	CASSFQTSSYEQFF
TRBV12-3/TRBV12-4	CASSPRTGRGNQPQHF
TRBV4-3	CASSQDHDGGLEQYF
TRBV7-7	CASSPPRGPLQETQYF
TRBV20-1	CSAIVAGPAYEQYF
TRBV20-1	CSAFRGETSTDTQYF
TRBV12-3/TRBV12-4	CASISTQASEAFF
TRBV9	CASSVVSGGELFF
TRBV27	CASSPGSHSYEQYF